This TCR beta chain was recovered during a study of CD8 T cells in ankylosing spondylitis. Study-level results: Enrichment of disease-linked clones was reportedly significant in matched ankylosing spondylitis synovial fluid.

Notes on this clonotype: Its antigen remains unidentified.

Trimming pared 7 bases from V and 3 bases from J, leaving 19 bases between. CDR3 length: 15 amino acids. In germline, CDR1 is SEHNR, CDR2 FQNEAQ (reference sequence). TCRdb recomputed calls from the 5' RACE reads with MiXCR, one row per CDR3 protein. The sample shows approximately 250,000 distinct CDR3 sequences, over 7% of them seen only once. The chain is built from TRBV7-9 and TRBJ2-7; perhaps TRBD2 as D (7 bases). This receptor was obtained from a female donor with ankylosing spondylitis or in good health (not recorded which). The sequencing sample was made of blood, either unsorted or a sorted T cell fraction (not recorded which). DNA of the CDR3: TGTGCCAGCAAAGGAGGGGGGCGGGGGAACTACGAGCAGTACTTC. It yields the protein CASKGGGRGNYEQYF.